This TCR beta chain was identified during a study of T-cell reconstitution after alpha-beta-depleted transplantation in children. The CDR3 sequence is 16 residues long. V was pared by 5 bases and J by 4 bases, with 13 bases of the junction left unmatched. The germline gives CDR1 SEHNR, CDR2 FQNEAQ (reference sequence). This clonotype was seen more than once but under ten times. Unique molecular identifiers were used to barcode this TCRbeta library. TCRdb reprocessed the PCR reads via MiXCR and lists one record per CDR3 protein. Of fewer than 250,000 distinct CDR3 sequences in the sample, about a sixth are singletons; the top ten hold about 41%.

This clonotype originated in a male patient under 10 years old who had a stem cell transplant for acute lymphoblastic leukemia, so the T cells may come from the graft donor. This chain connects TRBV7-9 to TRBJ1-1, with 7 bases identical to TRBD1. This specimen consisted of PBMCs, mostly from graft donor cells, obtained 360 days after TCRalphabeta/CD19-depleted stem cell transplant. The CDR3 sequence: CASSPRQGGRGTEAFF. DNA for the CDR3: TGTGCCAGCAGCCCAAGACAGGGAGGAAGGGGCACTGAAGCTTTCTTT.